These 14 T cell receptor beta chains share one sample of origin, sequenced in a study of shared clonotypes between healthy human individuals. Sequencing was performed with immunoSEQ multiplex PCR; in TCRdb, only in-frame clones are kept and a portion is missing. The data contain around 500,000 clones, over 65% of them singletons. Sequenced sample: PBMCs. The source of these receptors is a woman aged 40 to 55 in good health. Some clones in this sample may be carry-over from other donors' samples.

V is TRBV10-3 and J is TRBJ2-7; perhaps D is TRBD1 or TRBD2 (6 bases each). CDR1 and CDR2 (germline): ENHRY, SYGVKD. The CDR3 is 13 amino acids. V lost 6 bases, J lost 4 bases, and 13 bases lay in between. The chain's CDR3 is CAIRPTGRYEQYF. CDR3 DNA: TGTGCCATCAGACCCACAGGGAGGTACGAGCAGTACTTC.

V gene TRBV7-9 combines with J gene TRBJ2-3, with 10 positions matching TRBD1. V was pared by 5 bases and J by 6 bases, with 5 bases of the junction left unmatched. CDR3 length equals 14 residues. CDR1 is SEHNR, CDR2 FQNEAQ, per germline (reference sequence). The CDR3: CASSPGQGGDTQYF. CDR3 bases: TGTGCCAGCAGCCCCGGACAGGGGGGGGATACGCAGTATTTT.

This rearrangement joins TRBV7-7 to TRBJ2-2; 7 bases line up with TRBD1. CDR3 length: 13 amino acids. Germline values: CDR1 SSHAT, CDR2 FNYEAQ (reference sequence). The V and J ends lost 8 bases and 7 bases, in that order; junction bases with no gene match: 7. CDR3 amino acids: CASGQRGRGELFF. The CDR3 region has the DNA TGTGCCAGCGGGCAAAGGGGGCGCGGGGAGCTGTTTTTT.

The rearrangement links TRBV19 to TRBJ2-1; D is perhaps TRBD2 (6 bases). Between the trimmed V and J ends, which lost 3 bases and 8 bases, there was a span of 17 bases. The CDR3 extends over 15 amino acids. Germline V CDR1 and CDR2: LNHDA, SQIVND (reference sequence). The CDR3 nucleotides are TGTGCCAGTAGTATGGGCGGGATAAACGGCGATGAGCAGTTCTTC. Amino acids: CASSMGGINGDEQFF.

The chain recombines TRBV5-1 with TRBJ2-5; a weak D match, TRBD2 (6 bases). The CDR3 sequence is 14 residues long. V lost 4 bases, J lost 1 base, and 11 bases lay in between. The V gene's germline CDR1 is SGHRS and CDR2 YFSETQ. In DNA, the CDR3 is TGCGCCAGCAGCCCAACTAGCAGCCAAGAGACCCAGTACTTC. This translates into CASSPTSSQETQYF.

In DNA, the CDR3 is TGTGCCAGCAGTGAAGGGACTGGGAAGCAGTACTTC. It codes for CASSEGTGKQYF. The chain carries TRBV2 and TRBJ2-7; weak D call: TRBD2 (5 bases). Germline V gene sequence: CDR1 SNHLY, CDR2 FYNNEI. V shed 1 base and J shed 8 bases, with 9 bases lying between them. The CDR3 is made up of 12 amino acids. Drawing the rest from reference TRBV2 and TRBJ2-7, the complete variable domain is EPEVTQTPSHQVTQMGQEVILRCVPISNHLYFYWYRQILGQKVEFLVSFYNNEISEKSEIFDDQFSVERPDGSNFTLKIRSTKLEDSAMYFCASSEGTGKQYFGPGTRLTVT.

J is TRBJ2-3 and V is TRBV6-1, with 7 bases that match TRBD2. The CDR3 is 16 residues long. Germline-derived CDR1 and CDR2 are MNHNS and SASEGT. J was trimmed by 3 bases and V by 0 bases; bases with no gene match: 6. The CDR3 region is CASSEALGGRTDTQYF. CDR3 DNA sequence: TGTGCCAGCAGTGAAGCGCTGGGAGGGAGGACAGATACGCAGTATTTT.

This clone was recorded many times. The CDR3 reads CASSRGTEPYEQYF. As DNA, the CDR3 is TGTGCCAGCAGCAGAGGGACGGAGCCCTACGAGCAGTACTTC. The chain couples TRBV21-1 to TRBJ2-7. TRBV21-1 is marked as a pseudogene. The CDR3 has 14 residues.

Many counts were recorded for this clone. The rearrangement links TRBV6-5 to TRBJ2-4, with 8 bases matching TRBD1. V shed 2 bases, J shed 7 bases, and the junction held 4 bases outside the gene matches. From germline, CDR1 is MNHEY and CDR2 SVGAGI. This CDR3 spans 14 amino acids. CDR3 coding DNA: TGTGCCAGCAGTTACGGACGGACAGGGAACATTCAGTACTTC. Its translation: CASSYGRTGNIQYF.

The chain couples TRBV27 to TRBJ2-7; TRBD1 might be the D (6 bases). Per germline, CDR1 MNHEY and CDR2 SMNVEV (reference sequence). The CDR3 is 14 amino acids. The V end lost 3 bases, the J end lost 3 bases, and 12 bases lay between the germline ends. In DNA form, the CDR3 reads TGTGCCAGCAGTTTCGGGACATTGGGCTACGAGCAGTACTTC. Protein product: CASSFGTLGYEQYF.

This chain uses TRBV27 with TRBJ1-4; tentatively, D is TRBD1 (5 bases). Trimming pared 5 bases from V and 7 bases from J, leaving 17 bases between. The CDR3 extends over 15 amino acids. Germline CDR1 MNHEY, CDR2 SMNVEV (reference sequence). CDR3 residues: CASSPTGGVGEKLFF. The CDR3 region has the DNA TGTGCCAGCAGTCCCACTGGGGGAGTGGGTGAAAAACTGTTTTTT.

The chain uses TRBV10-2 and TRBJ2-7; 8 bases line up with TRBD2. Per the germline V gene, CDR1 is WSHSY and CDR2 is SAAADI. J gave up 4 bases and V 0 bases, and 20 bases lay outside the gene matches. This CDR3 region has 20 residues. CDR3 bases: TGCGCCAGCAGTGAGTCGTCTAGGTTCGGAGCGGGAGTAATTCTTTACGAGCAGTACTTC. It translates to CASSESSRFGAGVILYEQYF.

The rearrangement links TRBV27 to TRBJ2-7; possible D gene TRBD1, 7 bases. The germline V and J ends were trimmed by 5 bases and 1 base, with 18 bases remaining between them. The germline V gene encodes CDR1 MNHEY and CDR2 SMNVEV (reference sequence). The CDR3 consists of 16 residues. CDR3 sequence (DNA): TGTGCCAGCAGTCCCAGGGGGGCTATCGTATCCTACGAGCAGTACTTC. This translates into CASSPRGAIVSYEQYF.

The gene calls are TRBV7-3 and TRBJ2-6; 8 positions match TRBD1. This CDR3 spans 15 amino acids. Germline loops: CDR1 SGHTA, CDR2 FQGTGA. J lost 4 bases, V lost 4 bases, and 3 bases had no gene match. CDR3 sequence reads: CASSSTGVGANVLTF. The CDR3 DNA reads as TGTGCCAGCAGCTCGACAGGGGTCGGGGCCAACGTCCTGACTTTC.